These 21 T cell receptor beta chains were all obtained from the same sample, sequenced in a study of tumour-infiltrating T cells in Burkitt lymphoma. Assay used: immunoSEQ multiplex PCR; TCRdb lists only in-frame clones, some missing. The table shows thousands of clones, with around 16% occurring only once. Sequences were obtained from tumor tissue. These receptors originate from a human donor with diffuse large B-cell lymphoma.

The chain recombines TRBV10-3 with TRBJ2-3; 7 bases fit TRBD1. The germline CDR1 and CDR2 sequences are ENHRY and SYGVKD. Unmatched junction bases numbered 5, after V lost 2 bases and J lost 3 bases. The CDR3 runs to 15 residues. CDR3 in DNA: TGTGCCATCAGTGAGCCGGCACAGGGGACAGATACGCAGTATTTT. Protein product: CAISEPAQGTDTQYF.

This clone has only a few counts. This chain connects TRBV20-1 to TRBJ1-1; D remains ambiguous. The CDR3 sequence is 11 residues long. Germline CDR1 is DFQATT and CDR2 is SNEGSKA (reference sequence). The germline V and J ends were trimmed by 6 bases and 8 bases, with 13 bases remaining between them. CDR3 nucleotides: TGCAGTGCCCTGGACTTGCCCGAAGCTTTCTTT. Encoded protein: CSALDLPEAFF.

The V and J genes are TRBV7-8 and TRBJ2-1; D gene uncertain. Germline V gene data show CDR1 as SGHVS and CDR2 as FQNEAQ. Trimming removed 4 bases from V and 15 bases from J, with 22 bases in between. This CDR3 spans 14 amino acids. The CDR3 is CASSSYREASRRFF. In DNA, the CDR3 is TGTGCCAGCAGCTCCTACCGAGAGGCCAGCCGAAGGTTCTTC.

In its sample, this clone was seen a few times. The chain links TRBV5-1 to TRBJ2-7, with TRBD2 identical over 7 bases. V lost 2 bases to trimming and J lost 1 base; unmatched junction nucleotides: 0. Per germline, CDR1 SGHRS and CDR2 YFSETQ. The CDR3 has 13 amino acids. The DNA for the CDR3 is TGCGCCAGCAGCTTAGCGGGATCCTACGAGCAGTACTTC. Amino acids: CASSLAGSYEQYF.

The chain carries TRBV28 and TRBJ2-2; D is undetermined. Deletions cut 4 bases from V and 1 base from J, with 10 bases between. Germline CDR1 and CDR2: MDHEN and SYDVKM. The CDR3 has 15 amino acids. CDR3 sequence reads: CASSSAGLNTGELFF. The CDR3 DNA reads TGTGCCAGCAGTTCGGCAGGCTTGAACACCGGGGAGCTGTTTTTT.

The chain recombines TRBV4-2 with TRBJ2-7; D may be TRBD1 (5 bases). V lost 5 bases and J 2 bases, leaving 13 bases between the germline ends. Germline CDR1 is LGHNA and CDR2 is YNFKEQ. The CDR3 is 14 amino acids. The CDR3 DNA reads TGTGCCAGCAGCTCCGGACATTCCCCCTACGAGCAGTACTTC. Protein: CASSSGHSPYEQYF.

This clone was observed a few times. The V call is TRBV6-1, the J call TRBJ1-2; D gene unclear. Deletions cut 7 bases from V and 7 bases from J, with 10 bases between. Germline V gene sequence: CDR1 MNHNS, CDR2 SASEGT. The CDR3 consists of 11 residues. CDR3 residues: CASIELGGYTF. CDR3 DNA: TGTGCCAGCATCGAACTGGGTGGCTACACCTTC.

In its sample, this clone was seen a few times. V is TRBV7-6 and J is TRBJ2-7; D might be TRBD2 (5 bases). The CDR3 is made up of 15 amino acids. Trimming took off 0 bases at V and 0 bases at J, with 9 bases between the two ends. Germline lookup yields CDR1 SGHVS and CDR2 FNYEAQ. CDR3 bases: TGTGCCAGCAGCTTAGCCCATGGGAGCTCCTACGAGCAGTACTTC. Its protein product is CASSLAHGSSYEQYF.

This clone was found a few times. The chain carries TRBV11-2 and TRBJ2-3; 11 nucleotides match TRBD2. The CDR3 consists of 16 residues. Unmatched junction bases numbered 5, after V lost 5 bases and J lost 1 base. Germline V CDR1 and CDR2: SGHAT, FQNNGV. This CDR3 is CASSLSGRAGTDTQYF. The CDR3 nucleotides are TGTGCCAGCAGCCTTAGCGGGAGGGCTGGCACAGATACGCAGTATTTT. The whole variable domain, filled in from reference TRBV11-2 and TRBJ2-3, reads EAGVAQSPRYKIIEKRQSVAFWCNPISGHATLYWYQQILGQGPKLLIQFQNNGVVDDSQLPKDRFSAERLKGVDSTLKIQPAKLEDSAVYLCASSLSGRAGTDTQYFGPGTRLTVL.

The chain's CDR3 is CATSRGEAGGETQYF. CDR3 DNA sequence: TGTGCCACCAGCAGAGGGGAAGCGGGAGGCGAGACCCAGTACTTC. The chain combines TRBV15 with TRBJ2-5, with 9 bases matching TRBD2. Germline V gives CDR1 LNHNV, CDR2 YYDKDF (reference sequence). The CDR3 sequence is 15 residues long. The ends lost 1 base at V and 5 bases at J; junction bases unmatched: 5.

This clone has just a few counts. The chain employs TRBV28 and TRBJ1-4, with D possibly being TRBD1 (5 bases). V was cut by 3 bases and J by 2 bases, with 10 bases left in between. Germline values: CDR1 MDHEN, CDR2 SYDVKM. There are 15 residues in the CDR3. The CDR3 sequence: CASSLSRGTNEKLFF. CDR3 sequence (DNA): TGTGCCAGCAGTTTGTCAAGGGGTACTAATGAAAAACTGTTTTTT. The variable domain in full, with the rest retrieved from reference TRBV28 and TRBJ1-4, is DVKVTQSSRYLVKRTGEKVFLECVQDMDHENMFWYRQDPGLGLRLIYFSYDVKMKEKGDIPEGYSVSREKKERFSLILESASTNQTSMYLCASSLSRGTNEKLFFGSGTQLSVL.

There are a few counts of this clone. The V and J genes are TRBV11-2 and TRBJ2-2; D perhaps matches TRBD2 (6 bases). CDR1 is SGHAT and CDR2 is FQNNGV in the germline V gene. V shed 1 base and J shed 1 base, with 10 bases lying between them. This CDR3 comprises 16 residues. The chain's CDR3 is CASSLVRTMNTGELFF. The CDR3 DNA reads as TGTGCCAGCAGCTTAGTCCGGACTATGAACACCGGGGAGCTGTTTTTT.

The V and J genes are TRBV18 and TRBJ1-1; unclear D gene. Germline V gene lookup returns CDR1 KGHSH and CDR2 LQKENI. Trimming stripped 3 bases from V and 1 base from J, with 6 bases between. This CDR3 comprises 13 residues. The DNA for the CDR3 is TGTGCCAGCTCACCTAGAGGGAACACTGAAGCTTTCTTT. It translates to CASSPRGNTEAFF.

The gene calls are TRBV20-1 and TRBJ1-2; D is unresolved. Germline CDR1 is DFQATT and CDR2 is SNEGSKA (reference sequence). The CDR3 sequence is 10 residues long. Trimming pared 4 bases from V and 3 bases from J, leaving 3 bases between. CDR3 protein: CSAKDYGYTF. The CDR3 coding sequence is TGCAGTGCTAAAGACTATGGCTACACCTTC.

This clone was found a few times. This chain links TRBV6-1 with TRBJ2-1, with 8 bases identical to TRBD2. CDR3 length equals 16 residues. Germline V gene data show CDR1 as MNHNS and CDR2 as SASEGT. V was pared by 2 bases and J by 4 bases, with 7 bases of the junction left unmatched. Written as DNA, the CDR3 is TGTGCCAGCAGTGAAACGGGGGGGATCTTGTACAATGAGCAGTTCTTC. Translating gives CASSETGGILYNEQFF.

This clone turned up a few times. The chain recombines TRBV5-1 with TRBJ2-7; the D is unclear. Germline CDR1 is SGHRS and CDR2 is YFSETQ. Trimming shortened V by 0 bases and J by 3 bases, and 10 bases separated the two germline ends. The CDR3 extends over 14 amino acids. The CDR3 region is CASSLGPESYEQYF. The CDR3 DNA reads as TGCGCCAGCAGCTTGGGGCCGGAGAGCTACGAGCAGTACTTC.

This clone was observed a handful of times. The chain employs TRBV15 and TRBJ1-1, with D hard to call. This CDR3 is 13 amino acids long. With 5 bases removed from V and 2 bases from J, the gap between germline ends came to 9 bases. Per germline, CDR1 LNHNV and CDR2 YYDKDF (reference sequence). Written as DNA, the CDR3 is TGTGCCACCAGCCCCAGAATAAACACTGAAGCTTTCTTT. Protein product: CATSPRINTEAFF.

Only a few counts were recorded for this clone. V gene TRBV4-1 combines with J gene TRBJ1-1; no clear D gene. CDR1 and CDR2 (germline): MGHRA, YSYEKL. Trimming stripped 4 bases from V and 0 bases from J, with 9 bases between. CDR3 length: 14 amino acids. For the CDR3, the DNA is TGCGCCAGCAGCCGACGCGACATGAACACTGAAGCTTTCTTT. It yields the protein CASSRRDMNTEAFF.

This clone has only a few counts. The rearrangement joins TRBV29-1 to TRBJ2-1, with a possible D match to TRBD1 (8 bases). From germline, CDR1 is SQVTM and CDR2 ANQGSEA. Trimming removed 7 bases at V and 3 bases at J, with 13 bases between. This CDR3 is 13 amino acids long. Here the CDR3 reads CSGHRGGYNEQFF. The CDR3 region has the DNA TGCAGCGGTCACAGGGGGGGCTACAATGAGCAGTTCTTC.

This clone was seen a handful of times. V usage is TRBV11-2 and J usage is TRBJ2-1; 11 nucleotides agree with TRBD2. CDR1 is SGHAT and CDR2 is FQNNGV in the germline V gene. The V gene end was trimmed by 3 bases and the J gene end by 5 bases; junction bases not matched to a gene: 3. This CDR3 has 15 residues. The CDR3 sequence: CASSFAGLADNEQFF. The CDR3 DNA sequence: TGTGCCAGCAGCTTCGCGGGACTAGCGGACAATGAGCAGTTCTTC.

The chain combines TRBV5-6 with TRBJ1-2, with TRBD1 as a possible D gene (6 bases). This CDR3 contains 16 residues. V lost 0 bases and J 3 bases, leaving 15 bases between the germline ends. CDR1 and CDR2 from the germline V gene are SGHDT and YYEEEE. The CDR3 DNA reads as TGTGCCAGCAGCTTGGTCCGGACAGAAGCGGACTATGGCTACACCTTC. Translation: CASSLVRTEADYGYTF.